This T cell receptor (beta chain) was sequenced during a study of PD-1 blockade in classical Hodgkin lymphoma. Findings of the study overall: Prior to therapy, complete responders displayed diversity much like that of newly diagnosed patients. Among the patients, those starting nivolumab under 1 year after ASCT were excluded.

Per the germline V gene, CDR1 is SEHNR and CDR2 is FQNEAQ (reference sequence). V was trimmed by 4 bases and J by 7 bases, leaving 10 bases between them. The CDR3 loop spans 12 amino acids. This clone was counted only a few times. The antigen is not known. All trial patients relapsed after autologous stem cell transplantation. The table came from immunoSEQ multiplex PCR; TCRdb's copy has only in-frame clones and leaves some out. In the table there are under 95,000 clones, roughly 91% of which are singletons. This specimen was peripheral blood mononuclear cells (PBMCs), taken before the second cycle of nivolumab. The receptor was derived from a human donor with classical Hodgkin lymphoma. The chain employs TRBV7-9 and TRBJ1-2; D gene uncertain. CDR3 residues: CASSSNRGGYTF. The CDR3 DNA reads as TGTGCCAGCAGCTCGAACAGAGGTGGCTACACCTTC.